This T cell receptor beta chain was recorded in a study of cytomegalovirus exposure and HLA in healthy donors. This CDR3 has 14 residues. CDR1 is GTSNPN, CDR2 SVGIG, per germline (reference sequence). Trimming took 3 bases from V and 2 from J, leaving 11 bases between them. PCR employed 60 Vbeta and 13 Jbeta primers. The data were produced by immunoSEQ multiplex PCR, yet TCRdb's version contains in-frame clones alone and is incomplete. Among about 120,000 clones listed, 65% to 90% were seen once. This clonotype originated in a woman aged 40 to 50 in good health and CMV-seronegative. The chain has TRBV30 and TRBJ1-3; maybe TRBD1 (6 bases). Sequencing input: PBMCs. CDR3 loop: CAWRPRGTGNTIYF. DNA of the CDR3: TGTGCCTGGAGGCCCAGGGGAACTGGAAACACCATATATTTT.